The 13 T cell receptor beta chains in this list originate from one sample, sequenced in a study of blood T cell repertoires in COVID-19 (dated by TCRdb to the early 2020s). The method behind the library was the immunoSEQ multiplex PCR assay. TCRdb took this table from immuneACCESS and kept in-frame rearrangements with V and J called. Such tables lack part of the clones; where checked against another copy, unresolved V genes explain under half of the gap, and the rest is unexplained. The sample table records about 220,000 clones; about 86% of these occur just once. The ten biggest clones cover around 2% of the sample. Sequencing was performed on peripheral blood. These receptors were collected from an older woman with acute or convalescent COVID-19.

The chain is built from TRBV27 and TRBJ1-2, with unresolved D. Trimming stripped 1 base from V and 4 bases from J, with 10 bases between. CDR1 and CDR2 from the germline V gene are MNHEY and SMNVEV (reference sequence). The CDR3 consists of 14 residues. CDR3 coding DNA: TGTGCCAGCAGTTTATTGGCGGTGGGCTATGGCTACACCTTC. Its translation: CASSLLAVGYGYTF.

V usage is TRBV6-5 and J usage is TRBJ1-2; 7 bases line up with TRBD1. The CDR3 consists of 13 residues. CDR1 and CDR2 from the germline V gene are MNHEY and SVGAGI. V lost 8 bases, J lost 7 bases, and 10 bases stayed unmatched. The CDR3, as DNA: TGTGCCAGCGCACCCCGGTCAGGGGGTGGCTACACCTTC. Its translation: CASAPRSGGGYTF.

The chain joins TRBV19 to TRBJ2-3; weak D call: TRBD2 (6 bases). Germline CDR1 reads LNHDA; CDR2 reads SQIVND (reference sequence). The CDR3 covers 17 residues. The V end was cut by 8 bases, the J end by 2 bases, with 23 bases between. CDR3 coding DNA: TGTGCCAGTCGGGGGAAAATCTCCGGGACTTACACAGATACGCAGTATTTT. Translating it yields CASRGKISGTYTDTQYF.

This chain links TRBV12-3 or TRBV12-4 with TRBJ2-3; D is ambiguous. The CDR3 spans 13 residues. V lost 6 bases and J lost 3, with 10 bases in between. The CDR3 loop is CASRPSGTDTQYF. CDR3 coding DNA: TGTGCCAGCAGACCGTCCGGTACAGATACGCAGTATTTT.

The chain joins TRBV27 to TRBJ2-2; 9 bases are shared with TRBD1. Looked up from germline, CDR1 is MNHEY and CDR2 is SMNVEV (reference sequence). The CDR3 sequence is 16 residues long. After removal of 10 bases from V and 4 bases from J, the junction contained 13 bases not matched to a gene. The CDR3 is CAIIELRTGATGELFF. The DNA for the CDR3 is TGTGCCATCATTGAACTAAGGACAGGGGCCACCGGGGAGCTGTTTTTT.

V usage is TRBV3-1 (or the pseudogene TRBV3-2) and J usage is TRBJ1-4; 10 nucleotides align to TRBD1. CDR1 and CDR2 from the germline V gene are LGHDT and YNNKEL (reference sequence). There are 19 residues in the CDR3. The junction had 12 bases not matched to a gene; V was cut back by 5 bases and J by 0 bases. As DNA, the CDR3 is TGTGCCAGCAGCTTCGGACAGGGGGGGAACCTCGCAACTAATGAAAAACTGTTTTTT. This gives the protein CASSFGQGGNLATNEKLFF.

The chain uses TRBV19 and TRBJ1-6; 7 bases match TRBD1. V lost 0 bases to trimming and J lost 7 bases; unmatched junction nucleotides: 3. The CDR3 covers 15 residues. Germline V gene data show CDR1 as LNHDA and CDR2 as SQIVND (reference sequence). CDR3 in amino acids: CASSIEGTENSPLHF. Here the CDR3 DNA reads TGTGCCAGTAGTATAGAGGGGACAGAAAATTCACCCCTCCACTTT.

This chain uses TRBV11-2 with TRBJ2-7; TRBD2 agrees at 8 bases. Trimming took 5 bases from V and 4 from J; bases not matched to a gene: 16. Germline lookup yields CDR1 SGHAT and CDR2 FQNNGV. This CDR3 comprises 17 residues. The CDR3 coding sequence is TGTGCCAGCAGCCCCACCCCGGGGGGGGGCCTCAAATACGAGCAGTACTTC. Translating gives CASSPTPGGGLKYEQYF.

This clone is a singleton in its sample. The J gene is TRBJ1-2, the V gene TRBV6-5; D not certain. Trimming pared 6 bases from V and 7 bases from J, leaving 15 bases between. This CDR3 is 13 amino acids long. Looked up from germline, CDR1 is MNHEY and CDR2 is SVGAGI. The CDR3 spells CASSRSGGSGYTF. Written as DNA, the CDR3 is TGTGCCAGCAGCCGCAGTGGAGGCTCTGGCTACACCTTC.

The rearrangement links TRBV3-1 (or the pseudogene TRBV3-2) to TRBJ2-3; D may be TRBD2 (6 bases). The germline CDR1 and CDR2 sequences are LGHDT and YNNKEL (reference sequence). The CDR3 extends over 15 amino acids. Trimming pared 4 bases from V and 4 bases from J, leaving 15 bases between. Here the CDR3 reads CASSRTLGGADTQYF. The CDR3 nucleotides read TGTGCCAGCAGCCGGACCCTCGGGGGAGCAGATACGCAGTATTTT.

The V and J genes are TRBV6-5 and TRBJ1-2; D is possibly TRBD1 (5 bases). V lost 8 bases and J 8 bases, leaving 18 bases between the germline ends. Germline CDR1 MNHEY, CDR2 SVGAGI. The CDR3 is made up of 13 amino acids. The CDR3 DNA reads TGTGCCAGCGATGTCGGGGGAAGGGGAGGCTACACCTTC. Translation gives CASDVGGRGGYTF.

The genes are TRBV4-2 and TRBJ1-1, with 10 bases aligning to TRBD1. Germline V CDR1 and CDR2: LGHNA, YNFKEQ. CDR3 size: 15 residues. V shed 3 bases, J shed 4 bases, and the junction held 5 bases outside the gene matches. CDR3 sequence (DNA): TGTGCCAGCAGCCAGGAGACAGGGGGCTCCACTGAAGCTTTCTTT. Amino acids: CASSQETGGSTEAFF.

CDR3 loop: CASTGAGPDEQFF. As DNA, the CDR3 is TGTGCCAGCACCGGCGCGGGGCCCGATGAGCAGTTCTTC. The rearrangement links TRBV9 to TRBJ2-1, with D possibly TRBD2 on 6 matching bases. Trimming took off 6 bases at V and 8 bases at J, with 15 bases between the two ends. Germline assignment: CDR1 SGDLS and CDR2 YYNGEE. The CDR3 runs 13 residues.